This T cell receptor beta chain was profiled in a study of blood T cell repertoires in COVID-19. The wider study: T cells, B-cell-depleted T cells, or PBMCs supplied cDNA or gDNA.

The V and J ends lost 4 bases and 5 bases, in that order; junction bases with no gene match: 5. Germline V gives CDR1 GTSNPN, CDR2 SVGIG (reference sequence). The CDR3 consists of 13 residues. In the study's own analysis: It was from reference gene primer amplification that nucleated cell counts were estimated. This table comes from immunoSEQ multiplex PCR, and its TCRdb copy is limited to in-frame clones, with some not included. V and J calls and clone size are those listed in that table; D and trimming were worked out from the DNA. Found here are 250,000 or so clones, around four fifths of them singletons; the top ten hold 4.2%.

What was sequenced was peripheral blood. The gene calls are TRBV30 and TRBJ1-2, with TRBD1 matching 9 bases. The TCR sequence derives from a man aged 55 to 70 with acute or convalescent COVID-19. CDR3 amino acids: CAWTQGADYGYTF. CDR3 in DNA: TGTGCCTGGACACAGGGGGCAGATTATGGCTACACCTTC.